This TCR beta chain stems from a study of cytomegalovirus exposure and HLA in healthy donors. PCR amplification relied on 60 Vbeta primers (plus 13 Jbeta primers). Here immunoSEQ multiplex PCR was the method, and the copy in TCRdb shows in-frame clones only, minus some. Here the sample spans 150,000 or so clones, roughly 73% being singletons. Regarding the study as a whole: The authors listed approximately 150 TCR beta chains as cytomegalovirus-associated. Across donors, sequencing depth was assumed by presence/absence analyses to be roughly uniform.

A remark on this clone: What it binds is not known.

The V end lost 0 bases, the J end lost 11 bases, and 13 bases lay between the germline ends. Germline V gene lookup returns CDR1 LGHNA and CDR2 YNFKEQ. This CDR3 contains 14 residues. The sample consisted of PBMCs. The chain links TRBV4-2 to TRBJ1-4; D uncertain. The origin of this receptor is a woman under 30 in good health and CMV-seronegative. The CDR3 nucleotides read TGTGCCAGCAGCCAAGAGACGGGGTATTGGAAACTGTTTTTT. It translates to CASSQETGYWKLFF.